What follows describes a single TCR beta chain. It has no known antigen specificity. The input lacks base qualities; no much larger clone sits a single base away. This record comes from a study of blood T cell repertoires in COVID-19 (dated by TCRdb to 2018 to 2021). For the wider study: Samples from collaborators originated in the United States, Italy and Spain and spanned both the acute and convalescent phases of COVID-19. The prospective study material was composed of cDNA or gDNA derived from T cells, B-cell-depleted T cells, or PBMCs. Subjects who had been exposed to COVID-19, were actively infected with it, or had recovered from it provided the deeply sampled blood TCRbeta repertoires that made up the dataset. The repertoires were released in a freely available public database meant as a resource for research on the immune response to SARS-CoV-2. Samples were obtained from the ongoing ImmuneRACE study (first 160 participants) and from some 1,300 subjects provided by 6 global collaborators. The sample metadata nearly always contained a de-identified subject ID, COVID-19 status, age in years and sex. Where available, HLA class I and class II types were taken from metadata supplied by the sample provider and were not determined by assay-based typing. Results the study describes overall, beyond this receptor: Clinical and demographic metadata were provided uncurated, with the amount varying by source and participant.

TCRbeta CDR3 regions were amplified from genomic DNA using the immunoSEQ Assay, a bias-controlled multiplex PCR. The authors' pipeline ran thus. The number of nucleated cells in each sample was estimated from the amplification of reference gene primers within the assay. To quantify the absolute abundance of each unique TCRbeta CDR3 rearrangement, sequence reads were collapsed and filtered. For each sample, productive Simpson clonality was calculated by taking the square root of Simpson's diversity index across productive rearrangements. Held by TCRdb, this immuneACCESS table contains in-frame sequences only and omits some clones. Under half of the omission traces to an unresolved V gene where checked; the cause of the rest is unknown. V, J and clone size were drawn from that table, and D and trimming were deduced from the DNA. For this sample there are 300,000 to 400,000 clones; around 87% appear just once. 1% of the sample comes from the top ten.

CDR1 and CDR2 are drawn from the germline V gene: SGHDT, YYEEEE. From cysteine to phenylalanine, the CDR3 is 15 amino acids long. The retained sequence is limited to the CDR3, 45 bases, with the frame set at the first base. Ends trimmed: V by 4 bases, J by 3 bases; bases unmatched to a gene: 4. Each collaborating institution followed its own protocols to collect whole blood in K2EDTA tubes. For TCRbeta analysis, collaborator samples were shipped as frozen whole blood, as isolated PBMCs, or as DNA extracted from either sample type. Input material: peripheral blood. This sequence originates from a man aged 45-65 years with active or convalescent COVID-19. Recombination connected TRBV5-6 to TRBJ1-6; 7 central bases correspond to TRBD1. The nucleotides are TGTGCCAGCAGCCCCGGGACAGACTATAATTCACCCCTCCACTTT. This yields the protein CASSPGTDYNSPLHF.